These 4 T cell receptor beta chains were all obtained from the same sample, sequenced in a study of CD8 T cells in ankylosing spondylitis. General observations from the study: One TCR beta motif, made up of under ten highly homologous variants, appeared characteristic of ankylosing spondylitis blood.

One entry per CDR3 protein, called by TCRdb with MiXCR from the 5' RACE reads. This table has about 450,000 distinct CDR3 sequences, roughly 27% appearing once. For these TCRs, the target antigens are not known. Sequences were obtained from blood, either unsorted or a sorted T cell fraction (not recorded which). The receptors originated from a male donor with ankylosing spondylitis.

The chain carries TRBV3-1 and TRBJ1-5; D remains unclear. Per the germline V gene, CDR1 is LGHDT and CDR2 is YNNKEL (reference sequence). The V end was cut by 6 bases, the J end by 2 bases, with 11 bases between. This CDR3 is built from 14 residues. In DNA form, the CDR3 reads TGTGCCAGCAGTGTAGATTTGCGCAATCAGCCCCAGCATTTT. Translating gives CASSVDLRNQPQHF.

DNA of the CDR3: TGTGCCAGCAGGAACTCTGGAAACACCATATATTTT. Its translation is CASRNSGNTIYF. The V gene is TRBV7-9, the J gene TRBJ1-3; D remains ambiguous. V was clipped by 6 bases and J by 0 bases, with 3 bases between them. This CDR3 region has 12 residues. Germline lookup yields CDR1 SEHNR and CDR2 FQNEAQ (reference sequence).

This clonotype was seen only a few times. This rearrangement joins TRBV3-1 to TRBJ1-1; 9 bases agree with TRBD1. Unmatched junction bases numbered 0, after V lost 1 base and J lost 6 bases. Germline CDR1 is LGHDT and CDR2 is YNNKEL (reference sequence). The CDR3 sequence is 13 residues long. The CDR3 nucleotides read TGTGCCAGCAGCCAAGGGACAGGGGCTGAAGCTTTCTTT. Amino acids: CASSQGTGAEAFF.

This clonotype was found a few times. The chain carries TRBV6-1 and TRBJ2-3; the D gene is possibly TRBD2 (5 bases). The CDR3 has 13 amino acids. Looked up from germline, CDR1 is MNHNS and CDR2 is SASEGT. Trimming shortened V by 6 bases and J by 3 bases, and 10 bases separated the two germline ends. The chain's CDR3 is CASRIGGTDTQYF. DNA for the CDR3: TGTGCCAGCAGGATCGGAGGAACAGATACGCAGTATTTT.